The 24 T cell receptor beta chains below come from one sample, sequenced in a study of Ad26.COV2.S vaccination and SARS-CoV-2 variants. This table comes from immunoSEQ multiplex PCR, and its TCRdb copy is limited to in-frame clones, with some not included. In the table there are 400,000 to 450,000 clones, 90% of which are singletons. Specified treatment: roughly 20 received Ad26.COV2.S at low or high dose, single or two shots; roughly five received placebo; per-sample allocation not given. Specimens were obtained on day 63 following the first vaccine or placebo injection. This specimen was peripheral blood, taken in a trial of Ad26.COV2.S vaccine versus placebo. The source is a person between 18 and 60 years old who received the Ad26.COV2.S COVID-19 vaccine or a placebo.

The rearrangement uses TRBV29-1 and TRBJ1-1; no reliable D call. Trimming pared 7 bases from V and 1 base from J, leaving 13 bases between. CDR1 is SQVTM and CDR2 is ANQGSEA in the germline V gene. The CDR3 is made up of 13 amino acids. CDR3 loop: CSAERLPNTEAFF. In DNA, the CDR3 is TGCAGCGCCGAGCGTCTCCCGAACACTGAAGCTTTCTTT.

The chain joins TRBV7-6 to TRBJ2-7; 9 bases map to TRBD1. Germline trimming cut 5 bases from V and 0 bases from J; bases unmatched to any gene: 2. Germline values: CDR1 SGHVS, CDR2 FNYEAQ. CDR3 size: 14 residues. The CDR3 nucleotides read TGTGCCAGCAGCCCGGACAGGGGCTCCTACGAGCAGTACTTC. This sequence encodes CASSPDRGSYEQYF.

The chain employs TRBV6-5 and TRBJ2-1, with TRBD2 identical over 11 bases. V dropped 5 bases and J dropped 7; count of bases not matched to a gene: 7. The CDR3 sequence is 15 residues long. Germline lookup yields CDR1 MNHEY and CDR2 SVGAGI. CDR3 DNA sequence: TGTGCCAGCAGTCGCGGGACTAGCGGTCGTAATGAGCAGTTCTTC. Amino acid sequence: CASSRGTSGRNEQFF.

The chain uses TRBV9 and TRBJ2-6; 9 nucleotides align to TRBD1. The V segment lost 5 bases and the J segment 0 bases; nucleotides outside the gene matches: 9. The CDR3 is 18 amino acids. CDR1 and CDR2 (germline): SGDLS, YYNGEE. CDR3 protein: CASRASGQGSSGANVLTF. CDR3 bases: TGTGCCAGCAGAGCCTCGGGACAGGGATCCTCTGGGGCCAACGTCCTGACTTTC.

The V call is TRBV5-1, the J call TRBJ1-3; D gene uncertain. The CDR3 consists of 15 residues. Trimming took 1 base from V and 0 from J, leaving 8 bases between them. Germline loops: CDR1 SGHRS, CDR2 YFSETQ. CDR3 sequence: CASSLRDPSGNTIYF. Here the CDR3 DNA reads TGCGCCAGCAGCTTGAGGGATCCCTCTGGAAACACCATATATTTT.

This clone was seen a handful of times. This chain connects TRBV10-1 to TRBJ2-1; 11 bases map to TRBD2. Germline CDR1 is WNHNN and CDR2 is SYGVQD (reference sequence). The V gene end was trimmed by 3 bases and the J gene end by 0 bases; junction bases not matched to a gene: 1. The CDR3 has 16 amino acids. The CDR3 nucleotides are TGCGCCAGCAGTGAAACTAGCGGGAGCTCCTACAATGAGCAGTTCTTC. Translation: CASSETSGSSYNEQFF.

This rearrangement joins TRBV27 to TRBJ2-3; TRBD2 might be the D (5 bases). Germline V lookup: CDR1 MNHEY, CDR2 SMNVEV (reference sequence). V was shortened by 6 bases and J by 3 bases, with 10 bases between the two germline ends. This CDR3 comprises 13 residues. This CDR3 reads CASRPSSTDTQYF. For the CDR3, the DNA is TGTGCCAGCAGGCCTAGCTCTACAGATACGCAGTATTTT.

The chain joins TRBV6-2 or TRBV6-3 to TRBJ2-3, with TRBD2 as a possible D gene (6 bases). Trimming pared 0 bases from V and 1 base from J, leaving 14 bases between. The CDR3 has 17 residues. Germline assignment: CDR1 MNHEY and CDR2 SVGEGT. The CDR3 region has the DNA TGTGCCAGCAGTTACTCAACGGGACTCGGAGGCACAGATACGCAGTATTTT. The encoded protein is CASSYSTGLGGTDTQYF.

The chain employs TRBV7-6 and TRBJ2-3, with TRBD2 matching over 7 bases. Trimming at V came to 1 base and at J to 6 bases, leaving 10 bases not matched to a gene. Looked up from germline, CDR1 is SGHVS and CDR2 is FNYEAQ. CDR3 length: 16 amino acids. The CDR3 loop is CASSLGSSGARDTQYF. The CDR3 coding sequence is TGTGCCAGCAGCTTAGGTTCTAGCGGAGCCCGGGATACGCAGTATTTT.

The chain links TRBV5-4 to TRBJ2-1; 7 nucleotides match TRBD2. In germline, CDR1 is SGHNT, CDR2 YYREEE (reference sequence). The CDR3 loop spans 17 amino acids. V was pared by 0 bases and J by 0 bases, with 6 bases of the junction left unmatched. The CDR3 sequence is CASSLGASGTSYNEQFF. CDR3 in DNA: TGTGCCAGCAGCTTGGGGGCAAGCGGGACCTCCTACAATGAGCAGTTCTTC.

In nucleotides, the CDR3 is TGTGCCAGCTCACCTTCCGACAGGGGCTACGAGCAGTACTTC. It encodes CASSPSDRGYEQYF. V usage is TRBV18 and J usage is TRBJ2-7; 8 positions agree with TRBD1. The J segment lost 3 bases and the V segment lost 3 bases, leaving 4 bases of the junction unmatched. Germline CDR1 KGHSH, CDR2 LQKENI. The CDR3 has 14 amino acids.

The rearrangement uses TRBV5-1 and TRBJ2-5; possible D gene TRBD2, 5 bases. The CDR3 sequence is 16 residues long. Trimming shortened V by 2 bases and J by 4 bases, and 18 bases separated the two germline ends. Looked up from germline, CDR1 is SGHRS and CDR2 is YFSETQ. In DNA, the CDR3 is TGCGCCAGCAGCTTTACCCTAAGCGGACCCAGAGAGACCCAGTACTTC. This encodes CASSFTLSGPRETQYF.

The rearrangement joins TRBV13 to TRBJ2-7, with D uncertain. V gave up 7 bases and J gave up 6 bases, with 19 bases separating them. The CDR3 covers 14 residues. Germline CDR1 and CDR2: PRHDT and FYEKMQ (reference sequence). CDR3 nucleotides: TGTGCCAGCACAAAAGAAAACATCTTGGGCGAGCAGTACTTC. It is translated as CASTKENILGEQYF.

This chain links TRBV19 with TRBJ2-7; 7 positions match TRBD1. V was pared by 0 bases and J by 3 bases, with 2 bases of the junction left unmatched. This CDR3 is built from 14 residues. Germline V gives CDR1 LNHDA, CDR2 SQIVND (reference sequence). CDR3 DNA sequence: TGTGCCAGTAGTATAGAGGCAGGGGGCTACGAGCAGTACTTC. Protein product: CASSIEAGGYEQYF.

The rearrangement joins TRBV3-1 (or the pseudogene TRBV3-2) to TRBJ1-2; no clear D. Between the trimmed V and J ends, which lost 2 bases and 7 bases, there was a span of 8 bases. The CDR3 consists of 12 residues. Per germline, CDR1 LGHDT and CDR2 YNNKEL (reference sequence). In nucleotides, the CDR3 is TGTGCCAGCAGCCAAATGCCAGCTGGCTACACCTTC. It yields the protein CASSQMPAGYTF.

V is TRBV18 and J is TRBJ1-2; D gene unclear. The CDR3 contains 15 residues. V was clipped by 5 bases and J by 4 bases, with 17 bases between them. CDR1 is KGHSH, CDR2 LQKENI, per germline. The CDR3 nucleotides are TGTGCCAGCTCAATATTCGGTGTGGGTAGCTATGGCTACACCTTC. Translating gives CASSIFGVGSYGYTF.

The chain joins TRBV9 to TRBJ1-6; 9 nucleotides line up with TRBD1. The ends lost 6 bases at V and 9 bases at J; junction bases unmatched: 10. The CDR3 runs to 15 residues. Germline loops: CDR1 SGDLS, CDR2 YYNGEE. The CDR3 spells CASTAGQGLRSPLHF. The CDR3 DNA is TGTGCCAGCACCGCGGGACAGGGACTGCGTTCACCCCTCCACTTT.

The chain has TRBV5-1 and TRBJ2-7, with TRBD1 identical over 11 bases. This CDR3 is built from 14 residues. Trimming took 4 bases from V and 6 from J; bases not matched to a gene: 6. Germline CDR1 reads SGHRS; CDR2 reads YFSETQ. CDR3 coding DNA: TGCGCCAGCAGCGTCTGGACAGGGGGCGGCGAGCAGTACTTC. The encoded protein is CASSVWTGGGEQYF. Complete variable domain (other parts from reference TRBV5-1 and TRBJ2-7): KAGVTQTPRYLIKTRGQQVTLSCSPISGHRSVSWYQQTPGQGLQFLFEYFSETQRNKGNFPGRFSGRQFSNSRSEMNVSTLELGDSALYLCASSVWTGGGEQYFGPGTRLTVT.

The chain has TRBV7-9 and TRBJ2-7; D may correspond to TRBD1 or TRBD2 (7 bases each). The germline V gene encodes CDR1 SEHNR and CDR2 FQNEAQ (reference sequence). CDR3 length equals 14 residues. V lost 6 bases to trimming and J lost 4 bases, with 16 bases between them. CDR3 amino acids: CASRTRQGGYEQYF. The CDR3 bases are TGTGCCAGCAGGACCCGACAGGGAGGGTACGAGCAGTACTTC.

The chain combines TRBV11-3 with TRBJ2-1; 10 nucleotides match TRBD2. Unmatched junction bases numbered 12, after V lost 0 bases and J lost 7 bases. Germline values: CDR1 SGHNT, CDR2 YENEEA. This CDR3 comprises 18 residues. CDR3 protein: CASSLDGAALAGENEQFF. The CDR3 DNA follows: TGTGCCAGCAGCTTAGATGGCGCCGCTCTAGCGGGAGAGAATGAGCAGTTCTTC.

The V gene is TRBV11-2, the J gene TRBJ1-1, with 7 bases lining up with TRBD1. Germline CDR1 is SGHAT and CDR2 is FQNNGV. Losses at the gene ends were 5 bases for V and 0 bases for J; bases not matched to a gene: 9. The CDR3 has 16 residues. CDR3 DNA: TGTGCCAGCAGCACCGGGACAGAAAGCTTGAACACTGAAGCTTTCTTT. It translates to CASSTGTESLNTEAFF.

The chain is built from TRBV7-2 and TRBJ1-3; D is ambiguous. Trimming cost V 1 base and J 7 bases, with 2 bases left between them. The CDR3 contains 11 residues. Per germline, CDR1 SGHTA and CDR2 FQGNSA. The CDR3 nucleotides read TGTGCCAGCAGCTTAGATAACACCATATATTTT. This sequence encodes CASSLDNTIYF.

This chain uses TRBV11-2 with TRBJ2-1; no firm D call. Deletions cut 5 bases from V and 5 bases from J, with 16 bases between. The CDR3 runs to 15 residues. Germline V gives CDR1 SGHAT, CDR2 FQNNGV. The CDR3 DNA reads TGTGCCAGCAGCCTCCAGATGGCGGTAAACAATGAGCAGTTCTTC. Encoded protein: CASSLQMAVNNEQFF.

CDR3 DNA: TGTGCCAGCAGCCAAGAGACTTGGGGAGATGCTTTCTTT. It is translated as CASSQETWGDAFF. The rearrangement joins TRBV3-1 (or the pseudogene TRBV3-2) to TRBJ1-1, with D hard to call. Germline loops: CDR1 LGHDT, CDR2 YNNKEL (reference sequence). The CDR3 consists of 13 residues. V gave up 0 bases and J gave up 11 bases, with 13 bases separating them.